The TCR beta chain described here comes from a study of CD4 T cells in relation to SARS-CoV-2 and coronaviruses. Across the whole study: TCR beta CDR3s were sequenced after approximately ten-day antigen culture of PBMCs.

Sequencing was performed with immunoSEQ multiplex PCR; in TCRdb, only in-frame clones are kept and a portion is missing. The sample has 15,000 to 20,000 clones, around 82% seen once. The CDR3 spans 12 residues. V gave up 5 bases and J gave up 7 bases; unmatched junction bases: 3. Per germline, CDR1 MNHEY and CDR2 SVGAGI. Unexposed donor CD4+ T cells date from about 2011-2018, before the COVID-19 pandemic. After about 10 days of culture, CD4+ T cells were isolated. PBMCs were plated at a few million per well in IL-2-containing medium. As for this clone: Antigen unknown.

This receptor was obtained from a human donor in good health. The genes are TRBV6-5 and TRBJ1-1; TRBD1 matches at 8 bases. Sample: CD4+ T cells from PBMCs, cultured in vitro. CDR3 amino acids: CASSQGAVEAFF. CDR3 sequence (DNA): TGTGCCAGCAGTCAGGGGGCCGTTGAAGCTTTCTTT.